This paragraph covers one TCR beta chain sequence. Antigen unknown. Per the germline V gene, CDR1 is MNHNY and CDR2 is SVGAGI (reference sequence). V lost 4 bases to trimming and J lost 5 bases; unmatched junction nucleotides: 10. The CDR3 is made up of 15 amino acids. The primer mix had 60 Vbeta and 13 Jbeta primers. Clones were read by immunoSEQ multiplex PCR, and TCRdb kept only the in-frame ones, dropping some. The sample shows approximately 300,000 clones, 75% to 90% of them seen only once. These donors counted as nominally healthy when sampled, but unrecorded immune exposures were likely. The sample is drawn from a study of cytomegalovirus exposure and HLA in healthy donors. Study-wide points: Another analysis was done later, and it associated approximately 15,000 TCR beta sequences with HLA alleles at 0.05 false discovery rate.

Sequences were obtained from PBMCs. The V gene is TRBV6-6, the J gene TRBJ1-1, with 7 positions matching TRBD1. This clonotype originated in a girl aged 2-10 years in good health and CMV-seronegative. CDR3 sequence: CASSSLTGVRTEAFF. For the CDR3, the DNA is TGTGCCAGCAGTTCCCTAACAGGGGTAAGGACTGAAGCTTTCTTT.